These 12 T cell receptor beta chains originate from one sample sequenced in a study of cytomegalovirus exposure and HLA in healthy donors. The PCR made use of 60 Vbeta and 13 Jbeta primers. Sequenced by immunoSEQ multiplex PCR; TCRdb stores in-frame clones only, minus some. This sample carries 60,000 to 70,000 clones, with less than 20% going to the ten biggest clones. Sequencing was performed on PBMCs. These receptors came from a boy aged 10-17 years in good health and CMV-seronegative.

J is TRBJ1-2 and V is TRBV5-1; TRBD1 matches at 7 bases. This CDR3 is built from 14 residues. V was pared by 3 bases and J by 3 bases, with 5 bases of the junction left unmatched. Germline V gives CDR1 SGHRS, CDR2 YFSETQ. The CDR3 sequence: CASSSRQGDYGYTF. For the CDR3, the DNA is TGCGCCAGCAGCTCACGACAGGGAGACTATGGCTACACCTTC.

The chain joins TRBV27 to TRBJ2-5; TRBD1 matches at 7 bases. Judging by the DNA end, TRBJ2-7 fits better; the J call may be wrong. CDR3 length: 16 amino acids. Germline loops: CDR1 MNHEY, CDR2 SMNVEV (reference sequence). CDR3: CASSLATGQSAYEQYF. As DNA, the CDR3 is TGTGCCAGCAGTTTAGCAACGGGACAGTCGGCCTACGAGCAGTACTTC.

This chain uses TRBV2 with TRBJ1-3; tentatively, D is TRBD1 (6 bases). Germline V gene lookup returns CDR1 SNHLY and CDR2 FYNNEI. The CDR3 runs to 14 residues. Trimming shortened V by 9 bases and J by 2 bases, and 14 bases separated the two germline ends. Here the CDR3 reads CARWTEYPGNTIYF. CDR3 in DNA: TGTGCCAGATGGACAGAATATCCTGGAAACACCATATATTTT. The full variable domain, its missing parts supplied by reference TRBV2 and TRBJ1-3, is EPEVTQTPSHQVTQMGQEVILRCVPISNHLYFYWYRQILGQKVEFLVSFYNNEISEKSEIFDDQFSVERPDGSNFTLKIRSTKLEDSAMYFCARWTEYPGNTIYFGEGSWLTVV.

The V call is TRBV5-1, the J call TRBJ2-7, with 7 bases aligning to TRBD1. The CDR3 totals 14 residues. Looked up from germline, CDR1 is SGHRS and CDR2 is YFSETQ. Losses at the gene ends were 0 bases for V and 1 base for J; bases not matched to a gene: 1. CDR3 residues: CASSLGDRSYEQYF. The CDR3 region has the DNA TGCGCCAGCAGCTTGGGGGACAGATCCTACGAGCAGTACTTC.

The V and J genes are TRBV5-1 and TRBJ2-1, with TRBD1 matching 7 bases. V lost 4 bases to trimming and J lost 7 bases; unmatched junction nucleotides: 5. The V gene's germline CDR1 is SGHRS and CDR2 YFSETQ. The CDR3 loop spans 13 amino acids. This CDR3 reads CASSPGTANEQFF. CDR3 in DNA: TGCGCCAGCAGCCCGGGGACAGCGAATGAGCAGTTCTTC.

CDR3 DNA sequence: TGTGCCTGGAGTCTGGACACCCCGGGCAATGAGCAGTTCTTC. Translation: CAWSLDTPGNEQFF. The V call is TRBV30, the J call TRBJ2-1, with a possible D match to TRBD1 (5 bases). Germline CDR1 and CDR2: GTSNPN and SVGIG (reference sequence). Deletions cut 2 bases from V and 6 bases from J, with 14 bases between. The CDR3 length is 14 residues.

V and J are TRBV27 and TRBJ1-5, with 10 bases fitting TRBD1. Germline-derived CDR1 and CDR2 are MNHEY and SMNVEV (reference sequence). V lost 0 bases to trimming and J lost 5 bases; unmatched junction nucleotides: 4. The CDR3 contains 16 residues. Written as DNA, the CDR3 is TGTGCCAGCAGTTTATCGCCTGGACAGGGGGATCAGCCCCAGCATTTT. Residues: CASSLSPGQGDQPQHF.

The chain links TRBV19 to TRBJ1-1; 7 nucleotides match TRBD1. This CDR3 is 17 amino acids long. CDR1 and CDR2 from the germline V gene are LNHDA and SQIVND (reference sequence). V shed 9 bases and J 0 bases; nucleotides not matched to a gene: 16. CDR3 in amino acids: CASTGQRSSFMNTEAFF. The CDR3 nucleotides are TGTGCCAGCACGGGACAGCGATCGTCCTTCATGAACACTGAAGCTTTCTTT.

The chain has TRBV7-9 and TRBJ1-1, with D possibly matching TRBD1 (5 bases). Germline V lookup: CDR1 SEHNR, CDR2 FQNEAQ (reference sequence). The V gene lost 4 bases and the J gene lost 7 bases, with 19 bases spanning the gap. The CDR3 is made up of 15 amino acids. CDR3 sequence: CASSSERLGGIEAFF. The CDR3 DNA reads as TGTGCCAGCAGCTCCGAACGGTTGGGGGGAATTGAAGCTTTCTTT.

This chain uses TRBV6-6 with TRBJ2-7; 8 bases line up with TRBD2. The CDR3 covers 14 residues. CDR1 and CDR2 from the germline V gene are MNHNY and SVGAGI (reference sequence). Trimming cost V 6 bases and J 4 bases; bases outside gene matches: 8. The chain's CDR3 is CASSPLAESYEQYF. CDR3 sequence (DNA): TGTGCCAGCAGCCCACTAGCGGAATCGTACGAGCAGTACTTC.

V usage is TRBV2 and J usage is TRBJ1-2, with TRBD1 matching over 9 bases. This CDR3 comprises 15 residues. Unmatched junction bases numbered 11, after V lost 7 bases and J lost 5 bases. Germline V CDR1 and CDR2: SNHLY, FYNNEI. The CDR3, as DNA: TGTGCCAGCAATTCCGGGACAGGGTCGAGATATGGCTACACCTTC. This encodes CASNSGTGSRYGYTF.

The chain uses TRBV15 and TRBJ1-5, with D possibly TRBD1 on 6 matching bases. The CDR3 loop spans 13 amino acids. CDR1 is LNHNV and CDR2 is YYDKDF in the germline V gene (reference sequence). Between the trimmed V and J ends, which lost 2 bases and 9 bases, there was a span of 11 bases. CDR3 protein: CATSRLEGGPQHF. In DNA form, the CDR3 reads TGTGCCACCAGCAGATTAGAAGGGGGGCCCCAGCATTTT.